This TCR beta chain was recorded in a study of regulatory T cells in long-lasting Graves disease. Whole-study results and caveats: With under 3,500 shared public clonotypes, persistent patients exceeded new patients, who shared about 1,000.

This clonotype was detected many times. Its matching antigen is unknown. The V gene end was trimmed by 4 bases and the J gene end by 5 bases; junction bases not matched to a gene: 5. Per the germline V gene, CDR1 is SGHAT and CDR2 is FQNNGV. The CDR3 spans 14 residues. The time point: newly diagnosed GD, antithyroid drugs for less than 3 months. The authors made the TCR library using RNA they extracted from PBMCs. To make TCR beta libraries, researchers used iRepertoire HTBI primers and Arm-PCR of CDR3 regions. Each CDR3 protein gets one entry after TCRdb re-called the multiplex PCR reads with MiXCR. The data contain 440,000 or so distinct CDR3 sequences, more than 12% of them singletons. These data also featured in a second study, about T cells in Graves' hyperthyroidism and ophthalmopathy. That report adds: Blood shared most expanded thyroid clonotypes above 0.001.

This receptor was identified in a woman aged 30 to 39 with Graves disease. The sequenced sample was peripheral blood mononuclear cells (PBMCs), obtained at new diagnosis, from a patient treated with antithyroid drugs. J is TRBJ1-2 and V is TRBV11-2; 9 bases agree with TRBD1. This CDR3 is CASSSWTGVYGYTF. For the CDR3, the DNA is TGTGCCAGCAGCTCTTGGACAGGGGTTTATGGCTACACCTTC.